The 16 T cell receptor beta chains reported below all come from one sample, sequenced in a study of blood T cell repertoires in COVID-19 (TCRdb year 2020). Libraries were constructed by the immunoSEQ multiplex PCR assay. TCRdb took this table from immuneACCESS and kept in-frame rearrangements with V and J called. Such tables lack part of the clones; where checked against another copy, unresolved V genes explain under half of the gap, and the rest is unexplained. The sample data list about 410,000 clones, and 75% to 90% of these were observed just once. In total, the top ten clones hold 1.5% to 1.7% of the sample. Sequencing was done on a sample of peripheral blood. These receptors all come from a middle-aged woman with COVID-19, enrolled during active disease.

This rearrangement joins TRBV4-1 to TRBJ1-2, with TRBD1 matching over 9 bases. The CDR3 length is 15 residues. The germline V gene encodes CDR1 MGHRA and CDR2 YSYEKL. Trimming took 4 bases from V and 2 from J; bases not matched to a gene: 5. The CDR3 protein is CASSPRTGANYGYTF. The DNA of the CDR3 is TGCGCCAGCAGCCCACGGACAGGGGCCAACTATGGCTACACCTTC.

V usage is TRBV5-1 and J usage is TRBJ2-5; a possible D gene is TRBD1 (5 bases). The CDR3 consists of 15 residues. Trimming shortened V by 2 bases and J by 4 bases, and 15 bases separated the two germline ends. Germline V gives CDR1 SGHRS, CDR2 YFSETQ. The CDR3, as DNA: TGCGCCAGCAGCTTAAGGGCAGGGTACGGAGAGACCCAGTACTTC. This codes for CASSLRAGYGETQYF.

The CDR3 here is CASSQEDRTYEQYF. The CDR3 DNA is TGTGCCAGCAGCCAAGAGGACAGGACCTACGAGCAGTACTTC. The V call is TRBV3-1 (or the pseudogene TRBV3-2), the J call TRBJ2-7, with 7 bases matching TRBD1. This CDR3 is built from 14 residues. CDR1 and CDR2 (germline): LGHDT, YNNKEL (reference sequence). The trim removed 0 bases at V and 2 bases at J, leaving 1 base unmatched.

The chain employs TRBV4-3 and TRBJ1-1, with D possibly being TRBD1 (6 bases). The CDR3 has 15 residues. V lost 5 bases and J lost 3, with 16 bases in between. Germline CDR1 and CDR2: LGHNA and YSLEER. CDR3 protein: CASSYGREGDTEAFF. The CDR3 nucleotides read TGCGCCAGCAGCTACGGACGGGAGGGGGACACTGAAGCTTTCTTT.

CDR3 in amino acids: CASSVLGASLVGYTF. In DNA, the CDR3 is TGTGCCAGCAGCGTTTTAGGGGCCAGCCTCGTGGGCTACACCTTC. The V gene is TRBV9, the J gene TRBJ1-2; a weak D match, TRBD1 (5 bases). CDR1 and CDR2 from the germline V gene are SGDLS and YYNGEE. The CDR3 runs 15 residues. V was clipped by 2 bases and J by 8 bases, with 19 bases between them. Complete variable domain (other parts from reference TRBV9 and TRBJ1-2): DSGVTQTPKHLITATGQRVTLRCSPRSGDLSVYWYQQSLDQGLQFLIQYYNGEERAKGNILERFSAQQFPDLHSELNLSSLELGDSALYFCASSVLGASLVGYTFGSGTRLTVV.

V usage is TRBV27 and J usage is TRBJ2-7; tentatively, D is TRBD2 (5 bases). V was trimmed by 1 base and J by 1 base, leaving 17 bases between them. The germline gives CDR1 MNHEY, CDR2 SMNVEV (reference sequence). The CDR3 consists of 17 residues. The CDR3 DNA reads TGTGCCAGCAGTTTATTAAGCGGTGGAGGTCAGTCCTACGAGCAGTACTTC. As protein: CASSLLSGGGQSYEQYF.

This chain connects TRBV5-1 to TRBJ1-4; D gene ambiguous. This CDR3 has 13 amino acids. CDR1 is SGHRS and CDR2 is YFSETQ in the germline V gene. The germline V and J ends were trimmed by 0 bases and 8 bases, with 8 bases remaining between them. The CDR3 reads CASSLGSGEKLFF. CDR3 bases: TGCGCCAGCAGCTTGGGGTCGGGGGAAAAACTGTTTTTT.

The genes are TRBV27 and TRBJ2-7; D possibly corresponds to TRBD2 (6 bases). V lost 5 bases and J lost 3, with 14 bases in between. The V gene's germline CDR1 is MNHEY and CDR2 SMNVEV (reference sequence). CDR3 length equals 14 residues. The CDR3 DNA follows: TGTGCCAGCAGTAAGGGACTCAAAATCTACGAGCAGTACTTC. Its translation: CASSKGLKIYEQYF.

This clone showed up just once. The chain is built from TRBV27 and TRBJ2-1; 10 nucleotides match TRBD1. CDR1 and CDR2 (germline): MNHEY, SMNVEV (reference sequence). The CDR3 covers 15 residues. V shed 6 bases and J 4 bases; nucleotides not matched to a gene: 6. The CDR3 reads CASRAGTGEYNEQFF. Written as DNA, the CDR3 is TGTGCCAGCAGGGCGGGGACAGGGGAATACAATGAGCAGTTCTTC.

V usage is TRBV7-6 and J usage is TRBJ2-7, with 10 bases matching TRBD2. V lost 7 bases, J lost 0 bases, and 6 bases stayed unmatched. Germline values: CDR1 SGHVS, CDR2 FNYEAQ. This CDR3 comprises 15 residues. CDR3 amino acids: CASIPSGGTSYEQYF. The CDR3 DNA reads TGTGCCAGCATCCCTAGCGGGGGTACCTCCTACGAGCAGTACTTC.

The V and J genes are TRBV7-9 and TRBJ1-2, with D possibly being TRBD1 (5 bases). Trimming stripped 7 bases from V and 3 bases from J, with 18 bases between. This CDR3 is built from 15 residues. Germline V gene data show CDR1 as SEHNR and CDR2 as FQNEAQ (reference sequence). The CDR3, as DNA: TGTGCCAGCACCGCCCGGGACGGAGGGCACTATGGCTACACCTTC. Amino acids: CASTARDGGHYGYTF. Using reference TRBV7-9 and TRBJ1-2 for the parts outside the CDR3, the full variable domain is DTGVSQNPRHKITKRGQNVTFRCDPISEHNRLYWYRQTLGQGPEFLTYFQNEAQLEKSRLLSDRFSAERPKGSFSTLEIQRTEQGDSAMYLCASTARDGGHYGYTFGSGTRLTVV.

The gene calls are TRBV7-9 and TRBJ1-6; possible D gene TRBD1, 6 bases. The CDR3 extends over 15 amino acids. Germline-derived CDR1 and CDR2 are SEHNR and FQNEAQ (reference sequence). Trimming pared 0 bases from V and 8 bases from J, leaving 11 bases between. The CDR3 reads CASSLATGFDSPLHF. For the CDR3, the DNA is TGTGCCAGCAGCTTAGCTACAGGGTTCGATTCACCCCTCCACTTT.

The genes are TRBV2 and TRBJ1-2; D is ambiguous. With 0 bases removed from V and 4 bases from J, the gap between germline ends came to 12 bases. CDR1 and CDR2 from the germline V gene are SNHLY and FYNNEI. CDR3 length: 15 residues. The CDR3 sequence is CASSEAGLKPYGYTF. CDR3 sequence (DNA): TGTGCCAGCAGTGAAGCGGGCCTTAAACCCTATGGCTACACCTTC.

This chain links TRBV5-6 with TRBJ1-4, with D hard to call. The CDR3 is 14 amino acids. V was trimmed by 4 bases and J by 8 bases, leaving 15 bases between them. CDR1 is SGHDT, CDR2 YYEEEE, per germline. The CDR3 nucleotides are TGTGCCAGCAGCATTGAGGGTCACAAGGAAAAACTGTTTTTT. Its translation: CASSIEGHKEKLFF. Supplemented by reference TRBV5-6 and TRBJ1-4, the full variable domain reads DAGVTQSPTHLIKTRGQQVTLRCSPKSGHDTVSWYQQALGQGPQFIFQYYEEEERQRGNFPDRFSGHQFPNYSSELNVNALLLGDSALYLCASSIEGHKEKLFFGSGTQLSVL.

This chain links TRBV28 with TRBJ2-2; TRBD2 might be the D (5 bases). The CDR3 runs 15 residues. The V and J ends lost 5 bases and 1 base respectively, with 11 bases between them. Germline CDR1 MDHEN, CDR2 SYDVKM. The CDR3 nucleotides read TGTGCCAGCAGTCTCGGAGGCGAGAACACCGGGGAGCTGTTTTTT. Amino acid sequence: CASSLGGENTGELFF.

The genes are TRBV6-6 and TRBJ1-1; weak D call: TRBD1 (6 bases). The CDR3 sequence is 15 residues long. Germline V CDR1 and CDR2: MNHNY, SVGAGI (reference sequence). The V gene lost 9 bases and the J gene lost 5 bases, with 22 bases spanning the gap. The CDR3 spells CASDRPQGEKTEAFF. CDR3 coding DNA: TGTGCCAGTGATCGGCCACAGGGAGAGAAAACTGAAGCTTTCTTT.